The 12 T cell receptor beta chains below all came from one sample that was sequenced in a study of OX40 agonist ivuxolimab in advanced cancers. The assay was immunoSEQ multiplex PCR, and TCRdb's table has in-frame clones only and misses some. The sample consists of nearly 35,000 clones, over 80% of them appearing once. Sequencing used CD4+ or CD8+ T cells sorted from blood, obtained in a trial of the OX40 agonist ivuxolimab. These receptors were obtained from an adult with an advanced solid tumor such as melanoma, head and neck, liver or kidney cancer.

The chain uses TRBV6-1 and TRBJ2-1; 12 positions agree with TRBD2. Trimming took 7 bases from V and 8 from J; bases not matched to a gene: 9. This CDR3 is 15 amino acids long. Germline V CDR1 and CDR2: MNHNS, SASEGT. The CDR3 bases are TGTGCCAGCAACCGACTAGCGGGAGTCGTGGATGAGCAGTTCTTC. Translation gives CASNRLAGVVDEQFF.

The rearrangement joins TRBV29-1 to TRBJ2-7; 8 bases match TRBD1. After removal of 8 bases from V and 5 bases from J, the junction contained 11 bases not matched to a gene. Germline assignment: CDR1 SQVTM and CDR2 ANQGSEA. The CDR3 extends over 13 amino acids. In DNA form, the CDR3 reads TGCAGCATTAGGACAGGGCTGAGCCACGAGCAGTACTTC. It encodes CSIRTGLSHEQYF.

The rearrangement uses TRBV6-5 and TRBJ2-5, with D tentatively TRBD1 (6 bases). CDR3 length: 15 residues. CDR1 is MNHEY, CDR2 SVGAGI, per germline. The V end lost 5 bases, the J end lost 2 bases, and 15 bases lay between the germline ends. The CDR3 nucleotides are TGTGCCAGCAGTGACTGGACAGATACTCAAGAGACCCAGTACTTC. The encoded protein is CASSDWTDTQETQYF.

The chain recombines TRBV7-3 with TRBJ2-5, with 7 bases aligning to TRBD1. Germline CDR1 is SGHTA and CDR2 is FQGTGA. The CDR3 spans 15 residues. V dropped 5 bases and J dropped 1; count of bases not matched to a gene: 7. CDR3 sequence: CASSTVDRPQETQYF. The CDR3 DNA is TGTGCCAGCAGCACGGTGGACAGGCCCCAAGAGACCCAGTACTTC.

This clone was observed a few times. This chain uses TRBV15 with TRBJ1-5, with TRBD1 matching over 7 bases. The length of the CDR3 is 17 residues. CDR1 and CDR2 (germline): LNHNV, YYDKDF (reference sequence). V was pared by 2 bases and J by 2 bases, with 9 bases of the junction left unmatched. CDR3 loop: CATSRNPGGQGNQPQHF. In nucleotides, the CDR3 is TGTGCCACCAGCAGAAACCCGGGAGGACAGGGCAATCAGCCCCAGCATTTT.

V and J are TRBV4-3 and TRBJ1-6, with unresolved D. The CDR3 has 13 residues. Germline V gives CDR1 LGHNA, CDR2 YSLEER. V lost 1 base and J 11 bases, leaving 9 bases between the germline ends. The CDR3 bases are TGCGCCAGCAGCCAAGTTCTGGTTCCACCCCTCCACTTT. Amino acid sequence: CASSQVLVPPLHF.

This clone was counted only a few times. The CDR3 reads CASSERTGFNQPQHF. In nucleotides, the CDR3 is TGTGCCAGCAGTGAGCGGACAGGGTTTAACCAGCCCCAGCATTTT. This rearrangement joins TRBV2 to TRBJ1-5; 8 bases are shared with TRBD1. The germline gives CDR1 SNHLY, CDR2 FYNNEI. J gave up 7 bases and V 3 bases, and 8 bases lay outside the gene matches. CDR3 length: 15 amino acids.

This sequence joins TRBV27 and TRBJ1-2, with D unresolved. This CDR3 spans 13 amino acids. Germline values: CDR1 MNHEY, CDR2 SMNVEV (reference sequence). The V end was cut by 0 bases, the J end by 4 bases, with 6 bases between. For the CDR3, the DNA is TGTGCCAGCAGTTTATCCCTCAGCTATGGCTACACCTTC. Protein sequence: CASSLSLSYGYTF.

This chain joins TRBV28 and TRBJ1-6, with D perhaps matching TRBD1 (6 bases). The germline gives CDR1 MDHEN, CDR2 SYDVKM. This CDR3 spans 17 amino acids. Trimming left V 2 bases short and J 9 bases short, with 20 bases between. This CDR3 reads CASSLKIRATGFSPLHF. CDR3 nucleotides: TGTGCCAGCAGTTTAAAGATCCGGGCTACAGGGTTTTCACCCCTCCACTTT.

The gene calls are TRBV29-1 and TRBJ2-7; D ambiguous. The V and J ends lost 7 bases and 2 bases respectively, with 9 bases between them. In germline, CDR1 is SQVTM, CDR2 ANQGSEA. CDR3 length equals 11 residues. The CDR3 here is CSARDAYEQYF. For the CDR3, the DNA is TGCAGCGCCCGTGATGCCTACGAGCAGTACTTC.

The V and J genes are TRBV25-1 and TRBJ1-5; a weak D match, TRBD1 (5 bases). V lost 4 bases and J lost 3, with 7 bases in between. This CDR3 comprises 13 residues. Germline values: CDR1 MGHDK, CDR2 SYGVNS. Here the CDR3 DNA reads TGTGCCAGCAGTGTAGGGGACAATCAGCCCCAGCATTTT. As protein: CASSVGDNQPQHF.

The chain joins TRBV5-8 to TRBJ1-2; possible D gene TRBD1, 5 bases. The CDR3 sequence is 13 residues long. Trimming left V 3 bases short and J 5 bases short, with 11 bases between. Germline V gene data show CDR1 as SGHTS and CDR2 as YDEGEE. In DNA form, the CDR3 reads TGTGCCAGCAGCTCCAGGGAAGGGTATGGCTACACCTTC. It yields the protein CASSSREGYGYTF.